This T cell receptor (beta chain) was obtained from a study of tumor-infiltrating lymphocytes in primary liver carcinoma (dated by TCRdb to between 2016 and 2019). Regarding the research as a whole: Between late 2015 and March 2016, five patients in China with histopathologically diagnosed primary liver carcinoma had their tumors surgically resected. Hepatocellular carcinoma (four) or combined HCC and intrahepatic cholangiocarcinoma (one) was present in the five patients, who were three men and two women aged 30 to 69 years. The five patients had tumors of stage T1-T3 N0M0, with maximum diameters ranging from about 4.2 to 10 cm. Roughly 3.5 to 8 million productive TCRbeta reads were obtained per sample, and no significant difference in read depth was found between tissue types. For each liver tumor, the study sampled five regions along with adjacent normal tissue and blood, and applied TCRbeta repertoire sequencing, expression microarrays and whole-exome sequencing. A total of roughly 35 specimens from 5 patients went through TCRbeta repertoire sequencing, namely 25 tumor regions, 5 adjacent noncancerous liver tissues and 5 peripheral blood samples. Reproducibility between technical replicate repertoires was high, with correlation coefficients above 0.95 and mean shared-clone rates approximately 0.91. Paper-wide results and their limitations: Repertoire overlap was found to be higher between tumor regions (mean roughly 36%) than between tumor-adjacent (roughly 17%) or tumor-blood (about 14%) pairs, consistent with antigen-driven expansion. Only four or five patients were included in the study, and the authors note that the findings should be validated in a larger study. Bulk unsorted samples precluded comparing CD4+ and CD8+ T cell repertoires. Compared with blood, tumors had a significantly larger share of the repertoire taken up by the top 250 clones (p = 0.039). Only the TCR beta chain was sequenced, which likely underestimates true repertoire diversity because unpaired alpha chains were not captured.

Inclusive of the bounding cysteine and phenylalanine, the CDR3 is 14 residues long. CDR3 DNA is the only sequence kept; it has 42 bases, read in frame from the first base. CDR1 and CDR2 were assigned from the germline V gene (reference sequence) as MNHNY and SVGAGI. Blood RNA was extracted from unsorted whole blood using TRIzol reagent, and germline DNA was obtained with the DNeasy Blood & Tissue kit. Patients had chronic HBV infection and were treatment-naive at sampling. Before surgery, around 4.2 milliliters of peripheral blood were collected into K2EDTA tubes. As regards this clonotype: Its antigen remains undetermined. An end of the junction differs from the germline gene, which may be a read error.

TCRbeta-specific cDNA was reverse-transcribed from about 0.45 ug total RNA using a constant-region primer and ProtoScript II reverse transcriptase. Three nested multiplex PCR rounds, following a slightly modified ARM-PCR procedure, were used to build the TCRbeta libraries. Each of the first two PCR rounds ran for approximately 11 cycles using multiplex TRBV1-TRBV30 forward primers together with a Cbeta reverse primer. A final 25-cycle PCR with Deep VentR polymerase added sample barcodes and Illumina adapters. Amplicons of 200-500 bp were gel-purified with a QIAquick gel extraction kit before sequencing. An Illumina HiSeq 2500 was used to sequence the TCRbeta amplicons with 250-bp paired-end reads. The paper's processing steps were these. To recover full CDR3 sequences, reads were quality-trimmed using Trimmomatic v0.33 and paired reads were then merged using FLASH v1.2.11. V, D and J germline segments were assigned to the rearranged TCRbeta sequences using MiGEC v1.2.1b. Clonotype statistics and Shannon-Wiener diversity indices were computed with VDJtools v1.0.0. Except for diversity analysis, only the 250 most abundant clonotypes of each sample were used in subsequent analyses to reduce sampling bias. TCRdb applied fastp at Q25 and MiXCR to the public reads, then kept only in-frame beta chains. Every distinct CDR3 protein forms one entry, paired with its most common genes and DNA. What appears here as the V and J calls and clone size reflects TCRdb's work, not the paper's. The sample table lists about 300,000 distinct CDR3 sequences, approximately 60% of them with a count of one. The ten largest clonotypes hold 9% to 10% of the sample.

This TCR derives from a man in his forties with primary liver carcinoma and hepatitis B virus infection. The material sequenced was peripheral blood. The V and J segments used are TRBV6-6 and TRBJ1-1; possibly the D gene is TRBD1, per 6 matching bases. CDR3 protein: CASSYDRRGAEASF. The nucleotide sequence reads TGTGCCAGCAGTTACGACAGGAGGGGCGCTGAAGCTTCCTTT.